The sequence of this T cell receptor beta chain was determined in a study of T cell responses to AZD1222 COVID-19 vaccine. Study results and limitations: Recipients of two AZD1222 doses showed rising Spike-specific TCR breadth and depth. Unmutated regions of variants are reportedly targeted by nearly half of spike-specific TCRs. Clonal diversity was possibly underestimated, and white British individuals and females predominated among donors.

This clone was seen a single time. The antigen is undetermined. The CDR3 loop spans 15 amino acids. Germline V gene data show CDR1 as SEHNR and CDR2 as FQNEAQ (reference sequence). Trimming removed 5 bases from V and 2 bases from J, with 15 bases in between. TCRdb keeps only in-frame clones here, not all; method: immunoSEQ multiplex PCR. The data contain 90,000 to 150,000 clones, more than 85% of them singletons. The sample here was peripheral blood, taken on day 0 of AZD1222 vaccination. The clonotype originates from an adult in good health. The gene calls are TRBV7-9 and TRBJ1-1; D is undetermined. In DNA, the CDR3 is TGTGCCAGCAGCCCTTCTTTAGGGAGTAACACTGAAGCTTTCTTT. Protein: CASSPSLGSNTEAFF.